This entry concerns a single TCR beta chain. As yet, its antigen is unknown. Every patient relapsed after autologous stem cell transplantation, and brentuximab vedotin exposure varied. The sample originates from a study of PD-1 blockade in classical Hodgkin lymphoma. Regarding the study as a whole: Patients excluded were those beginning nivolumab under 1 year after ASCT.

Assay: immunoSEQ multiplex PCR; the TCRdb copy retains only in-frame clones and omits some. The data hold over 25,000 clones, with 71% observed a single time. CDR1 is KGHSH, CDR2 LQKENI, per germline. This CDR3 contains 17 residues. The V gene lost 0 bases and the J gene lost 7 bases, with 19 bases spanning the gap. This TCR was sampled from a human donor with classical Hodgkin lymphoma. Sample: peripheral blood mononuclear cells (PBMCs), taken before the second cycle of nivolumab. The chain combines TRBV18 with TRBJ2-1; D tentatively fits TRBD1 or TRBD2 (6 bases each). The CDR3 loop reads CASSPPRGSSTGNEQFF. CDR3 DNA: TGTGCCAGCTCACCACCGCGGGGATCGAGTACAGGGAATGAGCAGTTCTTC.